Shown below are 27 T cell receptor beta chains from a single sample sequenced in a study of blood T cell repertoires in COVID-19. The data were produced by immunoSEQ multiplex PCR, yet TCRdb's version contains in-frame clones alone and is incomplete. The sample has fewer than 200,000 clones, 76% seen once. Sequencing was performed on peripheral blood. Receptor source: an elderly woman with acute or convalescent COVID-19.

The CDR3 spells CSGYSDTQYF. The CDR3 DNA sequence: TGCAGCGGCTATTCGGATACGCAGTATTTT. The chain recombines TRBV29-1 with TRBJ2-3; D remains unclear. Trimming removed 7 bases from V and 6 bases from J, with 8 bases in between. Per germline, CDR1 SQVTM and CDR2 ANQGSEA. CDR3 size: 10 residues.

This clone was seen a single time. Here the CDR3 reads CASSSREDRELGANVLTF. CDR3 nucleotides: TGTGCCAGCAGCTCCCGGGAAGACAGGGAGCTCGGGGCCAACGTCCTGACTTTC. The chain has TRBV11-2 and TRBJ2-6, with TRBD1 matching 7 bases. The ends lost 4 bases at V and 4 bases at J; junction bases unmatched: 13. The CDR3 covers 18 residues. Germline lookup yields CDR1 SGHAT and CDR2 FQNNGV.

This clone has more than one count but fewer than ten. The CDR3 nucleotides read TGTGCCAGCAGCCCCCCTTGGGACTCTAACACCGGGGAGCTGTTTTTT. Protein sequence: CASSPPWDSNTGELFF. The V gene is TRBV28, the J gene TRBJ2-2; D is perhaps TRBD2 (6 bases). CDR1 and CDR2 (germline): MDHEN, SYDVKM. The V gene lost 6 bases and the J gene lost 2 bases, with 16 bases spanning the gap. This CDR3 region has 16 residues.

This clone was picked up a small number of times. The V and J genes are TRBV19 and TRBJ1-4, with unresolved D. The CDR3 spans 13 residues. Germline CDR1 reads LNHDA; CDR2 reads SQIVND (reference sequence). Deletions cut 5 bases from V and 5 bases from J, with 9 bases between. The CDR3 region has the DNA TGTGCCAGTAGTCCAGGATGGAATGAAAAACTGTTTTTT. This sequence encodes CASSPGWNEKLFF.

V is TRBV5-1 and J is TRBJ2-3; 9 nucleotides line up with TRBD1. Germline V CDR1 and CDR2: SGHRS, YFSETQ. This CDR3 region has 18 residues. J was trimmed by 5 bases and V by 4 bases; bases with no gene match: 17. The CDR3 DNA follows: TGCGCCAGCAGCCTCGCGCCCCCCTCCGGGACAGGGAAAGATACGCAGTATTTT. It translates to CASSLAPPSGTGKDTQYF.

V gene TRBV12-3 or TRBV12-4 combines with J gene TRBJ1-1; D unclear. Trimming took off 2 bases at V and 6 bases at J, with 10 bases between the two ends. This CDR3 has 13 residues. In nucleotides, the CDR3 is TGTGCCAGCAGTTTACAAAGCCTCCCTGAAGCTTTCTTT. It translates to CASSLQSLPEAFF.

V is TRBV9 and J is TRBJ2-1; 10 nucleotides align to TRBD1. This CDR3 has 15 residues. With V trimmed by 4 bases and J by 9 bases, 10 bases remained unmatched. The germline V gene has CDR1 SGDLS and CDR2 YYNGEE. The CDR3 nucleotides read TGTGCCAGCAGCCTCCGGGACAGGGGTTATGGTGAGCAGTTCTTC. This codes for CASSLRDRGYGEQFF.

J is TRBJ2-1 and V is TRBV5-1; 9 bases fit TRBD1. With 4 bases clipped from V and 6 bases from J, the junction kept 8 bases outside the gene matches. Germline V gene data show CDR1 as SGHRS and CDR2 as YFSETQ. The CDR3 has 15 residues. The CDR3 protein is CASSPGQGAFNEQFF. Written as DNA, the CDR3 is TGCGCCAGCAGCCCGGGACAGGGTGCTTTCAATGAGCAGTTCTTC.

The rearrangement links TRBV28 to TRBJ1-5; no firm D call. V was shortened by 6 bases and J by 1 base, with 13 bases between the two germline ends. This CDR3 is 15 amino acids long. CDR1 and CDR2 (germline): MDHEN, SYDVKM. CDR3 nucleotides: TGTGCCAGCAGGGCCTCGGGGATAAGCAATCAGCCCCAGCATTTT. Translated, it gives CASRASGISNQPQHF.

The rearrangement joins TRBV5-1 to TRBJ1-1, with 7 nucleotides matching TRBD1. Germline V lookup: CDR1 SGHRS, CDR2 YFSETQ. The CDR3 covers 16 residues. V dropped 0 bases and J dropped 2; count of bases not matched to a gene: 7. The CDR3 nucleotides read TGCGCCAGCAGCTTGGCTGGGACAGCCTTCAACACTGAAGCTTTCTTT. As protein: CASSLAGTAFNTEAFF.

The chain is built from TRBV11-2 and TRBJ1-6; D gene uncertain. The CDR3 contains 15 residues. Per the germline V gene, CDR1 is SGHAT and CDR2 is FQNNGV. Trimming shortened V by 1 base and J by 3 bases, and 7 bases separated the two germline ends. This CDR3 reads CASSLVQHYNSPLHF. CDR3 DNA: TGTGCCAGCAGCTTAGTTCAACACTATAATTCACCCCTCCACTTT. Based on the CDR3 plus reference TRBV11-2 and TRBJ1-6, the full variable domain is EAGVAQSPRYKIIEKRQSVAFWCNPISGHATLYWYQQILGQGPKLLIQFQNNGVVDDSQLPKDRFSAERLKGVDSTLKIQPAKLEDSAVYLCASSLVQHYNSPLHFGNGTRLTVT.

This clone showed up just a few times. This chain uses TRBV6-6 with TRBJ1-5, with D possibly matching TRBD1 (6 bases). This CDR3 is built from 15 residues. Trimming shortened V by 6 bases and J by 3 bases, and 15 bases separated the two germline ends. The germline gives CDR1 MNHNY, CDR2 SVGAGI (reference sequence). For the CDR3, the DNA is TGTGCCAGCAGACTTCGGACAGCTAACAATCAGCCCCAGCATTTT. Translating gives CASRLRTANNQPQHF.

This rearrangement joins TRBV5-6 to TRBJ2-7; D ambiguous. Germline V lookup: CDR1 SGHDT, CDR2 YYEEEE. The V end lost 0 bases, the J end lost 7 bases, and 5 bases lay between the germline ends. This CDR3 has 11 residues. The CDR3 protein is CASSLALEQYF. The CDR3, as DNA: TGTGCCAGCAGCTTGGCTCTTGAGCAGTACTTC.

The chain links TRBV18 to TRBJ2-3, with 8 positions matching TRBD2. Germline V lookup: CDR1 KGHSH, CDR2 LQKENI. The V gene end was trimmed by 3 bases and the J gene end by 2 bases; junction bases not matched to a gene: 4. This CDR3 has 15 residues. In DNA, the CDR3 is TGTGCCAGCTCACCTAGCGGGACAAACACAGATACGCAGTATTTT. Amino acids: CASSPSGTNTDTQYF.

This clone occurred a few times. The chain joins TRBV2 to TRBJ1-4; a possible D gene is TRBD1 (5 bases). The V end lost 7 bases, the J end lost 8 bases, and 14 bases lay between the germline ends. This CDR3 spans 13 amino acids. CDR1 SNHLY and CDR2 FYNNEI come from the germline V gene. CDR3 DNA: TGTGCCAGCAAGTGGCGGGAGGGGGAAAAACTGTTTTTT. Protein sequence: CASKWREGEKLFF.

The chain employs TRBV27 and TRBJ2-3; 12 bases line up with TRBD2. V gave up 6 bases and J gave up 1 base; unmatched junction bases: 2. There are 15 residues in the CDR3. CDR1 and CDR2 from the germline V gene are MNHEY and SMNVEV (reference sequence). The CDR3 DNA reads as TGTGCCAGCAGACGGACTAGCGGGGGCACAGATACGCAGTATTTT. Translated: CASRRTSGGTDTQYF.

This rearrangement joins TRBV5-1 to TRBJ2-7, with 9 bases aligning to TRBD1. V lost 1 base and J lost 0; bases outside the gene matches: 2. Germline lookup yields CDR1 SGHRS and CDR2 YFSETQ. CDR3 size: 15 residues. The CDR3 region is CASSLQTGGSYEQYF. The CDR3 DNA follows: TGCGCCAGCAGCTTGCAGACAGGGGGCTCCTACGAGCAGTACTTC.

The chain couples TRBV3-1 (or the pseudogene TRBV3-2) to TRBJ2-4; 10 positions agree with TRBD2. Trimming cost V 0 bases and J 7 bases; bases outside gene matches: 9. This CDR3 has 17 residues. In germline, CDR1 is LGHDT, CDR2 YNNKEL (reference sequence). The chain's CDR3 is CASSQDPIAGGWNIQYF. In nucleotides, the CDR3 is TGTGCCAGCAGCCAAGATCCAATAGCGGGAGGTTGGAACATTCAGTACTTC.

CDR3 sequence reads: CASSSSAGGNTEAFF. Written as DNA, the CDR3 is TGTGCCAGCAGTTCCTCGGCAGGGGGAAATACTGAAGCTTTCTTT. The gene calls are TRBV6-2 or TRBV6-3 and TRBJ1-1; TRBD1 matches 7 bases. V lost 4 bases and J lost 5; bases outside the gene matches: 10. Germline CDR1 MNHEY, CDR2 SVGEGT. The CDR3 runs 15 residues.

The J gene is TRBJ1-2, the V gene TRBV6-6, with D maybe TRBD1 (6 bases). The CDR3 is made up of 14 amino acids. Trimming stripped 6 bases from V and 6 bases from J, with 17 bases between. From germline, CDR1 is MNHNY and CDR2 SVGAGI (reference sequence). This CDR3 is CASSPPGGRNGYTF. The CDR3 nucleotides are TGTGCCAGCAGCCCGCCGGGGGGGCGTAATGGCTACACCTTC.

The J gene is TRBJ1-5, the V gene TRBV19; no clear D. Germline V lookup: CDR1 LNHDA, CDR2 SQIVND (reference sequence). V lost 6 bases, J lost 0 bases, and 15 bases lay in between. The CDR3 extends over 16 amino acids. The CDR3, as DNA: TGTGCCAGTAGCTACCCGCTCTCTGGTAGCAATCAGCCCCAGCATTTT. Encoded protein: CASSYPLSGSNQPQHF.

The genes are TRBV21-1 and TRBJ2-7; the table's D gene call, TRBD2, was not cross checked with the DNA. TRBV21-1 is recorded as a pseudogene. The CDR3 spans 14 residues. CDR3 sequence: CASSKDRSSYEQYF. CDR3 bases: TGTGCCAGCAGCAAAGATCGTAGCTCCTACGAGCAGTACTTC.

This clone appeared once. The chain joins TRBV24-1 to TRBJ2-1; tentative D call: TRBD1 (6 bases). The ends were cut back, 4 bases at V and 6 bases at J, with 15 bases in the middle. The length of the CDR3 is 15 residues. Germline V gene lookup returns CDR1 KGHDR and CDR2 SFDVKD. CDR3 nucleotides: TGTGCCACCAGTGACCCCAGGGGCCTGAGCAATGAGCAGTTCTTC. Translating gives CATSDPRGLSNEQFF.

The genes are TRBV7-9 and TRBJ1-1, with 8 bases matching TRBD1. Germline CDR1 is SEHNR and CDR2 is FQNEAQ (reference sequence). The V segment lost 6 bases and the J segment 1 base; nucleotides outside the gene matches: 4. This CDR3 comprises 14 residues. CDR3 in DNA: TGTGCCAGCAGGCAGACAGGGGCGAACACTGAAGCTTTCTTT. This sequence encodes CASRQTGANTEAFF.

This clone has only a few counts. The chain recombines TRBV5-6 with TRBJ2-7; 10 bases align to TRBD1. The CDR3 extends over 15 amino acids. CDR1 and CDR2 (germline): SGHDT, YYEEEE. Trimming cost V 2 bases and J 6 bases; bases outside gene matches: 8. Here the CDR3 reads CASSFQGTGVGEQYF. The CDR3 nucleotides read TGTGCCAGCAGCTTCCAGGGGACAGGGGTGGGCGAGCAGTACTTC.

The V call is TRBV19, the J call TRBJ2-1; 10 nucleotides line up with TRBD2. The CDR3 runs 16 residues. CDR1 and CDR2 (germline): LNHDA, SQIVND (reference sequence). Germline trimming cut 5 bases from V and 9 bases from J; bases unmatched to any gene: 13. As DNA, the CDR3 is TGTGCCAGTAGTCCCGGCGGCCTAGCGGGAGTGGTTGAGCAGTTCTTC. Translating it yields CASSPGGLAGVVEQFF.

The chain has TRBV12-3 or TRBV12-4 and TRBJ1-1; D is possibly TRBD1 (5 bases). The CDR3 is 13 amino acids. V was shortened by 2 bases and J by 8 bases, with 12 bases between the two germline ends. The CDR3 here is CASSLFQGSEAFF. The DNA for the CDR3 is TGTGCCAGCAGTTTATTTCAGGGTTCCGAAGCTTTCTTT.